This T cell receptor (beta chain) was sequenced during a study of blood T cells in healthy people across ages. Study-level points and caveats: Age showed a roughly linear inverse relationship with TCR beta diversity per million T cells.

The sample holds a few counts of this clonotype. Antigen unknown. Trimming removed 5 bases at V and 5 bases at J, with 12 bases between. The CDR3 loop spans 13 amino acids. The germline gives CDR1 SEHNR, CDR2 FQNEAQ (reference sequence). A J-beta primer mix and a sample-barcoded 5' primer were used in a second PCR of about 7 to 12 cycles. MiXCR, applied by TCRdb to the 5' RACE reads, yields one record per CDR3 protein. The profile covers about 800,000 distinct CDR3 sequences, with roughly 25% appearing a single time and 3% to 4.5% taken by the ten largest. The sample was also reused in another study, on T cells of mothers and their children. That investigation notes: About six children, together with their three healthy Caucasian mothers, made up the donors.

J is TRBJ2-5 and V is TRBV7-9, with D maybe TRBD1 (6 bases). The sequence came from a boy younger than 18 in good health. Sequenced material: blood. CDR3 nucleotide sequence: TGTGCCAGCAGCATCACAGGGAGCGAGACCCAGTACTTC. Translated, it gives CASSITGSETQYF.